This T cell receptor beta chain came from a study of blood T cell repertoires in COVID-19. Study overall: Samples of COVID-19 (acute and convalescent) were obtained from the United States, Italy and Spain.

The study counted Cohort 3 donors as recovered given two negative PCRs, clearance, or symptom resolution. This table comes from immunoSEQ multiplex PCR, and its TCRdb copy is limited to in-frame clones, with some not included. In the table there are approximately 350,000 clones, about four fifths of which are singletons. J was trimmed by 5 bases and V by 7 bases; bases with no gene match: 11. This CDR3 is 16 amino acids long. Per germline, CDR1 SGHAT and CDR2 FQNNGV. The source is a woman between 50 and 59 years old who had recovered from COVID-19. The chain joins TRBV11-2 to TRBJ2-1, with 10 bases aligning to TRBD2. Material: PBMCs or T cells enriched from blood (not recorded which). The CDR3 DNA sequence: TGTGCCAGCATCCAAGGGGGGACTAGCGCCAACAATGAGCAGTTCTTC. It specifies CASIQGGTSANNEQFF.